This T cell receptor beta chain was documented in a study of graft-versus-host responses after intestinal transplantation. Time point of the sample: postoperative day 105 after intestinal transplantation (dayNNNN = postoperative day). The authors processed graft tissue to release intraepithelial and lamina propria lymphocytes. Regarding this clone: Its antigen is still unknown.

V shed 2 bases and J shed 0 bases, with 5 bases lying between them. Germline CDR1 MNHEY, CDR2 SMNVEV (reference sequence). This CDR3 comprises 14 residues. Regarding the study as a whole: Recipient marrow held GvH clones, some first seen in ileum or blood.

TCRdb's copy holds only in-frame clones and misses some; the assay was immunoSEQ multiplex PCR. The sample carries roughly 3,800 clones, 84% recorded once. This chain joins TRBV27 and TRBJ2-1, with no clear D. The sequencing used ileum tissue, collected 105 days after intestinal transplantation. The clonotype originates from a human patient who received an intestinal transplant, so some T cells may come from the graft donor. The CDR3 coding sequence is TGTGCCAGCAGTTTACGCCACTCCTACAATGAGCAGTTCTTC. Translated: CASSLRHSYNEQFF.